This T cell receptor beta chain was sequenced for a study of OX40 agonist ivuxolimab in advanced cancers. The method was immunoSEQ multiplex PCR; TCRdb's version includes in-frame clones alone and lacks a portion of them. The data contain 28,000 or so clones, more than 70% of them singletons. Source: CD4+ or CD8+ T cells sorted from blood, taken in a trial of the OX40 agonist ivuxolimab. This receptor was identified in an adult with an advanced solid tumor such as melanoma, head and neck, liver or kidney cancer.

The CDR3 DNA sequence: TGTGCCATGCACAATGAGCAGTTCTTC. This translates into CAMHNEQFF. V is TRBV5-3 and J is TRBJ2-1; D is unclear. TRBV5-3 is filed as an ORF, its function uncertain. This CDR3 is 9 amino acids long. V lost 9 bases and J lost 5, with 3 bases in between.